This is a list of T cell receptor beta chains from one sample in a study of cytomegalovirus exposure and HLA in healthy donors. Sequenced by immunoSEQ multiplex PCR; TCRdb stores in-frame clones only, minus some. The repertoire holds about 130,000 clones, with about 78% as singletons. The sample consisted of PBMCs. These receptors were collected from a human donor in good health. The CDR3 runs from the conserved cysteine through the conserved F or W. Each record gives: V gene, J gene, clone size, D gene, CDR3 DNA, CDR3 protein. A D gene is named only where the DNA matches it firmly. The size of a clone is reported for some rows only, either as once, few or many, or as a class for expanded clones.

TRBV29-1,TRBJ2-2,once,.,TGCAGCGTTGAAGATCGGCGGCTGAACACCGGGGAGCTGTTTTTT,CSVEDRRLNTGELFF
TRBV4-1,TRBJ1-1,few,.,TGCGCCAGCAGCCAAGGGACATTTAACACTGAAGCTTTCTTT,CASSQGTFNTEAFF
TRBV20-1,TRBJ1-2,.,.,TGCAGTGTGAGCTATGGCTACACCTTC,CSVSYGYTF
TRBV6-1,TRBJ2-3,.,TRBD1,TGTGCCAGCAGTGACGGACAGGGTCCAGATACGCAGTATTTT,CASSDGQGPDTQYF
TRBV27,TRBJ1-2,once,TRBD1,TGTGCCAGCAGTTTATCGACAGGGGGATATGGCTACACCTTC,CASSLSTGGYGYTF
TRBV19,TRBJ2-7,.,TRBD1,TGTGCCAGTAGTGTTAACAGGGGATACGAGCAGTACTTC,CASSVNRGYEQYF
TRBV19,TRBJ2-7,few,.,TGTGCCAGTAGTATTGGACTTTCCTACGAGCAGTACTTC,CASSIGLSYEQYF
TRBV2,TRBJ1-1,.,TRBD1,TGTGCCAGCAGTATTTTTTTGACAGGGGGAGCTACCACTGAAGCTTTCTTT,CASSIFLTGGATTEAFF
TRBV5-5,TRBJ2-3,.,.,TGTGCCAGCAGCAGGGGGGAGGATGGGGGGGGAACAGATACGCAGTATTTT,CASSRGEDGGGTDTQYF
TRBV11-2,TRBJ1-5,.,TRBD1,TGTGCCAGCAGCTTAGGGTCCGGGACAGGAAGGTCCCAGCATTTT,CASSLGSGTGRSQHF
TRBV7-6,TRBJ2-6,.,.,TGTGCCAGCAGCCCCCTAGTGGCCGGGGTCGACCTCTCTGGGGCCAACGTCCTGACTTTC,CASSPLVAGVDLSGANVLTF
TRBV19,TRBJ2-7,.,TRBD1,TGTGCCAGTAGTATTGCGTACAGGGGGCTCTACGAGCAGTACTTC,CASSIAYRGLYEQYF
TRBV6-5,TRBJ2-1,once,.,TGTGCCAGCAGGGGCGGGGGCTCGTACAATGAGCAGTTCTTC,CASRGGGSYNEQFF
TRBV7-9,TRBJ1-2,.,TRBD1,TGTGCCAGCAGCTTAGCGGATGTGACAGGGTCTGGCTACACCTTC,CASSLADVTGSGYTF
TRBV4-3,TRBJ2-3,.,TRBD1,TGCGCCAGCAGCCAGCTGGACAGGGTTTCGTCAGATACGCAGTATTTT,CASSQLDRVSSDTQYF
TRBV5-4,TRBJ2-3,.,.,TGTGCCAGCAGCTTCGTTGAGGGGGGCACAGATACGCAGTATTTT,CASSFVEGGTDTQYF
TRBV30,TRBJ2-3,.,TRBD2,TGTGCCTGGAGTATGGGGACTACCTCTAGCACAGATACGCAGTATTTT,CAWSMGTTSSTDTQYF
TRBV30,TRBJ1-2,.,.,TGTGCCTGGAGTTCTCGGGGGGGGAGCTATGGCTACACCTTC,CAWSSRGGSYGYTF
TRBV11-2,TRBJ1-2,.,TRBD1,TGTGCCAGCAGCCAAGACAGGGTTGGCTACACCTTC,CASSQDRVGYTF
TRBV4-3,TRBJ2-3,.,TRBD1,TGCGCCAGCAGCCAAGGGGACAGGGGATTTGATACGCAGTATTTT,CASSQGDRGFDTQYF
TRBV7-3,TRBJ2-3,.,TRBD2,TGTGCCAGCAGCTTTAGCGGGGGCTACACAGATACGCAGTATTTT,CASSFSGGYTDTQYF
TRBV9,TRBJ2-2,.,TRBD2,TGTGCCAGCAGCGTTGGAGCGGGACGCAACACCGGGGAGCTGTTTTTT,CASSVGAGRNTGELFF
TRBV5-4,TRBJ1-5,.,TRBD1,TGTGCCAGCAGCCCGGGACAGGGCAATCAGCCCCAGCATTTT,CASSPGQGNQPQHF
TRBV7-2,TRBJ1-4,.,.,TGTGCCAGCAGCTTATCAGGGTATGAAAAACTGTTTTTT,CASSLSGYEKLFF
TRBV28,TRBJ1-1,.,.,TGTGCCAGCAGTTGGAAGGGGGTCCGAAACACTGAAGCTTTCTTT,CASSWKGVRNTEAFF
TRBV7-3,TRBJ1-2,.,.,TGTGCCAGCAGCTTAGTTGGGGCACTCTTATTAACCTTC,CASSLVGALLLTF
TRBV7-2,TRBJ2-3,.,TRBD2,TGTGCCAGCAGCCTAGGACTAGCGGATACGCAGTATTTT,CASSLGLADTQYF
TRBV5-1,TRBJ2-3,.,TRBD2,TGCGCCAGCAGCTTGGGTACTAGCGGTAAAGCTAGCACAGATACGCAGTATTTT,CASSLGTSGKASTDTQYF
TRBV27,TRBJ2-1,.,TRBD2,TGTGCCAGCAGTTTACCCGGACTAGCGGAGCCAGCGCAGTTCTTC,CASSLPGLAEPAQFF
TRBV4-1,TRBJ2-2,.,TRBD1,TGCGCCAGCAGCCAAACCGGGACAGGGGTCTACACCGGGGAGCTGTTTTTT,CASSQTGTGVYTGELFF
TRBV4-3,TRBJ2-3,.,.,TGCGCCAGCAGCCAAGTCGGTTTCACAGATACGCAGTATTTT,CASSQVGFTDTQYF